One sample yielded the 12 T cell receptor beta chains listed below, sequenced in a study of identical twins. TCRdb passed the 5' RACE reads through MiXCR, listing each CDR3 protein once. The table includes 200,000 to 300,000 distinct CDR3 sequences, 7% detected once. The same data also went into a second study, on yellow fever vaccine responses in identical twins.

Material: memory (CD45RO+) T cells sorted from blood. The receptors shown here come from a young woman in good health.

The chain uses TRBV10-3 and TRBJ1-2, with a tentative D call TRBD1 (5 bases). V lost 6 bases and J lost 4, with 12 bases in between. The CDR3 runs 13 residues. The germline V gene has CDR1 ENHRY and CDR2 SYGVKD. CDR3 nucleotides: TGTGCCATCAGCTTAGACAGCTCCTATGGCTACACCTTC. It encodes CAISLDSSYGYTF.

This chain connects TRBV3-1 to TRBJ1-6; TRBD1 aligns across 9 bases. Germline CDR1 is LGHDT and CDR2 is YNNKEL (reference sequence). Trimming cost V 7 bases and J 7 bases; bases outside gene matches: 5. This CDR3 comprises 14 residues. CDR3 residues: CASTSGTGNSPLHF. The CDR3 region has the DNA TGTGCCAGCACTTCCGGGACAGGGAATTCACCCCTCCACTTT.

This clonotype has a handful of counts. J is TRBJ2-5 and V is TRBV12-3 or TRBV12-4, with 7 bases lining up with TRBD1. CDR3 length: 15 amino acids. The J segment lost 5 bases and the V segment lost 3 bases, leaving 9 bases of the junction unmatched. CDR3 amino acids: CASSFQRGLGETQYF. Here the CDR3 DNA reads TGTGCCAGCAGTTTCCAGAGGGGGCTGGGGGAGACCCAGTACTTC.

This clonotype came up many times. The chain has TRBV7-2 and TRBJ2-1; no clear D. The CDR3 is 14 amino acids. V lost 9 bases, J lost 0 bases, and 12 bases lay in between. CDR1 is SGHTA, CDR2 FQGNSA, per germline. The CDR3 DNA follows: TGTGCCAGGGGAAATAGAGGCTCCTACAATGAGCAGTTCTTC. Protein sequence: CARGNRGSYNEQFF. Full variable domain (remainder filled in from reference TRBV7-2 and TRBJ2-1): GAGVSQSPSNKVTEKGKDVELRCDPISGHTALYWYRQSLGQGLEFLIYFQGNSAPDKSGLPSDRFSAERTGGSVSTLTIQRTQQEDSAVYLCARGNRGSYNEQFFGPGTRLTVL.

This clonotype has only a few counts. The V gene is TRBV11-2, the J gene TRBJ2-7; either TRBD1 or TRBD2 may supply D (6 bases each). This CDR3 comprises 16 residues. Germline lookup yields CDR1 SGHAT and CDR2 FQNNGV. Between the trimmed V and J ends, which lost 4 bases and 3 bases, there was a span of 19 bases. CDR3 loop: CASSSLRGTRNYEQYV. CDR3 sequence (DNA): TGTGCCAGCAGCTCACTCCGGGGGACAAGGAACTACGAGCAGTACGTC.

The chain carries TRBV7-9 and TRBJ2-3; D uncertain. V gave up 4 bases and J gave up 4 bases, with 6 bases separating them. CDR1 SEHNR and CDR2 FQNEAQ come from the germline V gene (reference sequence). The CDR3 spans 12 residues. The CDR3 region has the DNA TGTGCCAGCAGCTCCATTGCAGATACGCAGTATTTT. Protein product: CASSSIADTQYF.

The chain employs TRBV11-1 and TRBJ2-6; TRBD1 matches 7 bases. CDR3 size: 19 residues. The germline V gene has CDR1 SGHAT and CDR2 FQDESV (reference sequence). The chain's CDR3 is CAVGQGVTGINSGANVLTF. As DNA, the CDR3 is TGTGCAGTAGGGCAGGGGGTTACCGGAATTAACTCTGGGGCCAACGTCCTGACTTTC.

This clonotype occurred many times. The chain joins TRBV10-3 to TRBJ1-6, with 10 bases lining up with TRBD1. Germline CDR1 reads ENHRY; CDR2 reads SYGVKD. CDR3 length: 15 residues. Germline trimming cut 3 bases from V and 7 bases from J; bases unmatched to any gene: 3. The CDR3 region is CAISEGTGDNSPLHF. CDR3 sequence (DNA): TGTGCCATCAGTGAAGGGACAGGGGACAATTCACCCCTCCACTTT.

V is TRBV19 and J is TRBJ1-5, with D perhaps TRBD1 (6 bases). The V end lost 5 bases, the J end lost 1 base, and 12 bases lay between the germline ends. The CDR3 covers 15 residues. Germline CDR1 LNHDA, CDR2 SQIVND (reference sequence). The CDR3: CASSFPGVSNQPQHF. In DNA, the CDR3 is TGTGCCAGTAGTTTCCCAGGGGTGAGCAATCAGCCCCAGCATTTT.

This clonotype has more than one count but fewer than ten. The chain employs TRBV28 and TRBJ2-6; weak D call: TRBD1 (5 bases). CDR1 is MDHEN and CDR2 is SYDVKM in the germline V gene. V lost 10 bases and J 0 bases, leaving 10 bases between the germline ends. This CDR3 region has 14 residues. The CDR3 DNA is TGTGCCACTTGGGGCCACTCTGGGGCCAACGTCCTGACTTTC. It codes for CATWGHSGANVLTF.

This clonotype has just a few counts. This chain links TRBV12-3 or TRBV12-4 with TRBJ1-4; tentatively, D is TRBD1 (5 bases). V was clipped by 2 bases and J by 6 bases, with 10 bases between them. The CDR3 spans 14 residues. The CDR3 bases are TGTGCCAGCAGTTTAACAAGGGGAGATGAAAAACTGTTTTTT. Protein: CASSLTRGDEKLFF.

This clonotype came up a few times. J is TRBJ2-5 and V is TRBV2; no firm D call. The V and J ends lost 4 bases and 1 base respectively, with 10 bases between them. CDR3 length: 14 amino acids. From germline, CDR1 is SNHLY and CDR2 FYNNEI. Written as DNA, the CDR3 is TGTGCCAGCAGTGTCACGTGGACCCAAGAGACCCAGTACTTC. Translation gives CASSVTWTQETQYF.